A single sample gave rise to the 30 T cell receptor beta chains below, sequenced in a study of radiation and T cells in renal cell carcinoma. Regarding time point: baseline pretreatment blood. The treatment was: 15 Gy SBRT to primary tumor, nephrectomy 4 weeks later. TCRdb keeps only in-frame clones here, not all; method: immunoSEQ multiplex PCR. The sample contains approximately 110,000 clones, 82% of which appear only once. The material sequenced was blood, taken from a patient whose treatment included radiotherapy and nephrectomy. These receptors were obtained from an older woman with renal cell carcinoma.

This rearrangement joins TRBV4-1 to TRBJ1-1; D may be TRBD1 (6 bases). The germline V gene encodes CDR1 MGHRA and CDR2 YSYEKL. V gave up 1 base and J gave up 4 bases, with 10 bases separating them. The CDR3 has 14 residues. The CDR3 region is CASSQGGASTEAFF. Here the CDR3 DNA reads TGCGCCAGCAGCCAAGGGGGGGCCAGCACTGAAGCTTTCTTT.

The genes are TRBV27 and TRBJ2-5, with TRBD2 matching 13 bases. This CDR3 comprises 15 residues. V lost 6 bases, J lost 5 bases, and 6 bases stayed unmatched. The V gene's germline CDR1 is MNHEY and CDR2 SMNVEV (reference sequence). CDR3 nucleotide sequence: TGTGCCAGCAGACGACTAGCGGGAGGCGGGGAGACCCAGTACTTC. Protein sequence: CASRRLAGGGETQYF.

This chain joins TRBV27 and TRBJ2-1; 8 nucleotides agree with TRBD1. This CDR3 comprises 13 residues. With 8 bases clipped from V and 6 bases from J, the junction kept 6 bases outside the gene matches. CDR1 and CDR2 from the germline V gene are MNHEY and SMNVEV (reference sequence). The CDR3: CASGKDRGNEQFF. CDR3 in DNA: TGTGCCAGCGGGAAAGACAGGGGCAATGAGCAGTTCTTC.

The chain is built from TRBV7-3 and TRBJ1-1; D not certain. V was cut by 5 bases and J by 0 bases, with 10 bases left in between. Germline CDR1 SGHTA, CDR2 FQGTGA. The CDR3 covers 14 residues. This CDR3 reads CASSNGLMNTEAFF. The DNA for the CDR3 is TGTGCCAGCAGCAACGGACTGATGAACACTGAAGCTTTCTTT.

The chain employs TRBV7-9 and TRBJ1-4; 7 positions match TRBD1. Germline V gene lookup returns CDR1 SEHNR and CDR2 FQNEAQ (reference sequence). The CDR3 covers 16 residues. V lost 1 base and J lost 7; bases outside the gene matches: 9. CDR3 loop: CASSLGPGGWSEKLFF. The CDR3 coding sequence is TGTGCCAGCAGCTTAGGGCCAGGGGGATGGAGTGAAAAACTGTTTTTT.

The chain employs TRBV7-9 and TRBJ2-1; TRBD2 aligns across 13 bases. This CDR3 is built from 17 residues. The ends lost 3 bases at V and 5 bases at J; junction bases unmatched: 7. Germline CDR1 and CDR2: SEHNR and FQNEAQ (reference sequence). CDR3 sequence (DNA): TGTGCCAGCAGCTTCGAACTAGCGGGGGGGCCCAACAATGAGCAGTTCTTC. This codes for CASSFELAGGPNNEQFF.

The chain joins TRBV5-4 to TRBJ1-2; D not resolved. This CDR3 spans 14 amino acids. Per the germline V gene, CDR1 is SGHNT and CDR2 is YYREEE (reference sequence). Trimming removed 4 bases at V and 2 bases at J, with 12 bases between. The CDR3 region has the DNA TGTGCCAGCAGCCCTGGGCAGCCGAACTATGGCTACACCTTC. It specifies CASSPGQPNYGYTF.

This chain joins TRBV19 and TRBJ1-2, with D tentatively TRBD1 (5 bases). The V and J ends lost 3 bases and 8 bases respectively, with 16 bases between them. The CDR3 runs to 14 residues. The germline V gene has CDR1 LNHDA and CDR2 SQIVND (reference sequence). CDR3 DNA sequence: TGTGCCAGTAGTATGGGACCTAGGAGAGAAGGCTACACCTTC. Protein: CASSMGPRREGYTF.

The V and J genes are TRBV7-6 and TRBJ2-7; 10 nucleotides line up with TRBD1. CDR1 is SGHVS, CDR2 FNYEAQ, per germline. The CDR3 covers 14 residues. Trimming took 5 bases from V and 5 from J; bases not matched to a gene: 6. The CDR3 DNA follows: TGTGCCAGCAGCACCGGGACAGGGGACAACGAGCAGTACTTC. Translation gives CASSTGTGDNEQYF.

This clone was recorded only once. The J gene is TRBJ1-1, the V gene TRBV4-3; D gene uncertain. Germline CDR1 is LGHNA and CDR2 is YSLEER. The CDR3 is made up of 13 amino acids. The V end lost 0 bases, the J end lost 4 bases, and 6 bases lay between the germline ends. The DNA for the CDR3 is TGCGCCAGCAGCCAAGATCGTGGCACTGAAGCTTTCTTT. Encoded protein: CASSQDRGTEAFF.

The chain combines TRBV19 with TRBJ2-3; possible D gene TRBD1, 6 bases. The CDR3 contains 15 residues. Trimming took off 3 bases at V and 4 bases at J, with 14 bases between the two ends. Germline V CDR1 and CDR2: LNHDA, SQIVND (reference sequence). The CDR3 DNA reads TGTGCCAGTAGTATTGGCAGGGGTCGGGCAGATACGCAGTATTTT. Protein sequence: CASSIGRGRADTQYF.

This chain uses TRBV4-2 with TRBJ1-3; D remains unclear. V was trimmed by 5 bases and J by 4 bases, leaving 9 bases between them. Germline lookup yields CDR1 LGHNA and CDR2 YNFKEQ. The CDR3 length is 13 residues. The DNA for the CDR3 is TGTGCCAGCAGCTTGTGGAACGGAAACACCATATATTTT. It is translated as CASSLWNGNTIYF.

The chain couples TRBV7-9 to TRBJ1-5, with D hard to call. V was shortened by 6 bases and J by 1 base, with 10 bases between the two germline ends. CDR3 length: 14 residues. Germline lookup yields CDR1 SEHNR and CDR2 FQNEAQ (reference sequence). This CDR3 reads CASSYPGSNQPQHF. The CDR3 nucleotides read TGTGCCAGCAGTTATCCGGGAAGCAATCAGCCCCAGCATTTT. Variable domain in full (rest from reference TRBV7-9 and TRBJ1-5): DTGVSQNPRHKITKRGQNVTFRCDPISEHNRLYWYRQTLGQGPEFLTYFQNEAQLEKSRLLSDRFSAERPKGSFSTLEIQRTEQGDSAMYLCASSYPGSNQPQHFGDGTRLSIL.

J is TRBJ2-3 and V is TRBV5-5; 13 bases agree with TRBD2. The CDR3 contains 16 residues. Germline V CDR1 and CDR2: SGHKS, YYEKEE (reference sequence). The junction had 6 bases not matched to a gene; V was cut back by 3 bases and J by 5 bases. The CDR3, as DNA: TGTGCCAGCAGCTACGGACTAGCGGGAGCCGTAGATACGCAGTATTTT. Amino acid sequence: CASSYGLAGAVDTQYF.

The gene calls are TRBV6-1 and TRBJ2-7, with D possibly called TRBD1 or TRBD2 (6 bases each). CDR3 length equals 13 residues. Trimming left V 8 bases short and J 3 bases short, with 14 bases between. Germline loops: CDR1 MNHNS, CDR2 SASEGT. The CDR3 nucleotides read TGTGCCAGCGGCTCAAAGGGGGGCTACGAGCAGTACTTC. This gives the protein CASGSKGGYEQYF.

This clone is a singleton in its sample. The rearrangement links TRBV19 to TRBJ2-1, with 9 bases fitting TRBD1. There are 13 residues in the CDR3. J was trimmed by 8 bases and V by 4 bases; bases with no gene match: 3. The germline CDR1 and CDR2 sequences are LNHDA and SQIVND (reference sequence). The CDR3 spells CASSKRDRDEQFF. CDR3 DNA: TGTGCCAGTAGTAAACGGGACAGGGATGAGCAGTTCTTC.

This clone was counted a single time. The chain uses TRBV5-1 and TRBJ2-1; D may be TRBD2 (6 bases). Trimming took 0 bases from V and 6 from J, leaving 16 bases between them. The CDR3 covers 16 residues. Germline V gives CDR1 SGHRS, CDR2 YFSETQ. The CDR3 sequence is CASSLVGTQRGNEQFF. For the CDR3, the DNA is TGCGCCAGCAGCTTGGTCGGGACTCAACGTGGCAATGAGCAGTTCTTC.

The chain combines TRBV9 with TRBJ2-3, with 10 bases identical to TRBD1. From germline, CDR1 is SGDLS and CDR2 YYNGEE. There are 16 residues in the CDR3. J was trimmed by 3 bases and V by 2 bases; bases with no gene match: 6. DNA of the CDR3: TGTGCCAGCAGCGTGACAGGGGGCCTGGGAACAGATACGCAGTATTTT. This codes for CASSVTGGLGTDTQYF. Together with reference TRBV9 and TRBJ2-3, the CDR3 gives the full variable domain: DSGVTQTPKHLITATGQRVTLRCSPRSGDLSVYWYQQSLDQGLQFLIQYYNGEERAKGNILERFSAQQFPDLHSELNLSSLELGDSALYFCASSVTGGLGTDTQYFGPGTRLTVL.

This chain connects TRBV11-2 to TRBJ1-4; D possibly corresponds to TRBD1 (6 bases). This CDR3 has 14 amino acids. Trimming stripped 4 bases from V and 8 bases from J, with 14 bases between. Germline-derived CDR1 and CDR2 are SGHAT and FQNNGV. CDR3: CASSSTGRYEKLFF. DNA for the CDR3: TGTGCCAGCAGCTCCACAGGGCGGTACGAAAAACTGTTTTTT.

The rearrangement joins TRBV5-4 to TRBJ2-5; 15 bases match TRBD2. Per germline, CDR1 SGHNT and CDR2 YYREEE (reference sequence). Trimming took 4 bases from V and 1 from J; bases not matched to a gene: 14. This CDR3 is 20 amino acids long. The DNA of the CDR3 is TGTGCCAGCAGCCCAGGACTAGCGGGAGGGCCCTCGATATCCCAAGAGACCCAGTACTTC. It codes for CASSPGLAGGPSISQETQYF. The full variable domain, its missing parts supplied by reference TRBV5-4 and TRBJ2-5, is ETGVTQSPTHLIKTRGQQVTLRCSSQSGHNTVSWYQQALGQGPQFIFQYYREEENGRGNFPPRFSGLQFPNYSSELNVNALELDDSALYLCASSPGLAGGPSISQETQYFGPGTRLLVL.

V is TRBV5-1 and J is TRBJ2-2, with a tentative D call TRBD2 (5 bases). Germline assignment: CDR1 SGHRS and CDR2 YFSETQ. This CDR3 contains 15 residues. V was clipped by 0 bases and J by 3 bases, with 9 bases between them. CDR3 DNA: TGCGCCAGCAGCTTGGCCGGGATGGACACCGGGGAGCTGTTTTTT. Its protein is CASSLAGMDTGELFF.

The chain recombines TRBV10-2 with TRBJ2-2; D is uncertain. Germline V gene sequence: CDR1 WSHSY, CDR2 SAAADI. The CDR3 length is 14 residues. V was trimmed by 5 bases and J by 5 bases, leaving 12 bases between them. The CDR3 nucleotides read TGCGCCAGCAGTTCTGGGTTAAGGACCGGGGAGCTGTTTTTT. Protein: CASSSGLRTGELFF.

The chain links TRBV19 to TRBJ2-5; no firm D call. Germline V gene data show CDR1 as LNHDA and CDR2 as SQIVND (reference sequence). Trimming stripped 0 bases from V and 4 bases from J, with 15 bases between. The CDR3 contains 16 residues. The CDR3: CASSIDRTGNGETQYF. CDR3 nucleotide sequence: TGTGCCAGTAGTATAGATCGCACGGGTAATGGAGAGACCCAGTACTTC. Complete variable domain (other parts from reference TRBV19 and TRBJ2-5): DGGITQSPKYLFRKEGQNVTLSCEQNLNHDAMYWYRQDPGQGLRLIYYSQIVNDFQKGDIAEGYSVSREKKESFPLTVTSAQKNPTAFYLCASSIDRTGNGETQYFGPGTRLLVL.

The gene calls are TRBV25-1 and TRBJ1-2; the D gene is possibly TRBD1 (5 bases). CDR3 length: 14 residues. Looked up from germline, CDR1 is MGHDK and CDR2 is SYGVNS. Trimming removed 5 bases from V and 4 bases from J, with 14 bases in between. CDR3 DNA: TGTGCCAGCAGTCTAATAGGGGAATCCTATGGCTACACCTTC. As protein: CASSLIGESYGYTF.

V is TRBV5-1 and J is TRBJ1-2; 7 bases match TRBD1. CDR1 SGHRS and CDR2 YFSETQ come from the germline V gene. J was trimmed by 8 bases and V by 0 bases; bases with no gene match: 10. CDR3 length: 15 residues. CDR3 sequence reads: CASSLADRVQEGYTF. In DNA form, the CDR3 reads TGCGCCAGCAGCTTGGCCGACAGGGTACAGGAAGGCTACACCTTC.

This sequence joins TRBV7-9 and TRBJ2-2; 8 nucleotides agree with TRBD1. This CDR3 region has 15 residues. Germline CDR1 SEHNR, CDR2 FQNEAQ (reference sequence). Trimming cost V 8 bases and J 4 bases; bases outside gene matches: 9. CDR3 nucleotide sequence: TGTGCCAGCCCATGGGGAGACAGGGGCACCGGGGAGCTGTTTTTT. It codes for CASPWGDRGTGELFF. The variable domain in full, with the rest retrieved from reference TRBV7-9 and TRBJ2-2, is DTGVSQNPRHKITKRGQNVTFRCDPISEHNRLYWYRQTLGQGPEFLTYFQNEAQLEKSRLLSDRFSAERPKGSFSTLEIQRTEQGDSAMYLCASPWGDRGTGELFFGEGSRLTVL.

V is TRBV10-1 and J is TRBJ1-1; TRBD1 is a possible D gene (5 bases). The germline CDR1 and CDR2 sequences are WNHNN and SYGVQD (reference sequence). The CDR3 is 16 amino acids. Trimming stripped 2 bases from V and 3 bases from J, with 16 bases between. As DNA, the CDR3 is TGCGCCAGCAGTGAGGGACGGGGGAATTGGGACACTGAAGCTTTCTTT. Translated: CASSEGRGNWDTEAFF.

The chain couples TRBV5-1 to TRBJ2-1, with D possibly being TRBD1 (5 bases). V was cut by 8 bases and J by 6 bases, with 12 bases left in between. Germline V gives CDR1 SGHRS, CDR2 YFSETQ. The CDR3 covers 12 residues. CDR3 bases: TGCGCCAGGTACGACAGATGCAATGAGCAGTTCTTC. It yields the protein CARYDRCNEQFF.

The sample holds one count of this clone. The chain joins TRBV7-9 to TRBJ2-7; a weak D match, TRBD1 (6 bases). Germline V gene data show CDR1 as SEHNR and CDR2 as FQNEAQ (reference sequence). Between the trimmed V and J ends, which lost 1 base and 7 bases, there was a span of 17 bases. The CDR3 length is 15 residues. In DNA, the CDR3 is TGTGCCAGCAGCTTAGGAATGGGGGCCCTTATGGAGCAGTACTTC. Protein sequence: CASSLGMGALMEQYF.

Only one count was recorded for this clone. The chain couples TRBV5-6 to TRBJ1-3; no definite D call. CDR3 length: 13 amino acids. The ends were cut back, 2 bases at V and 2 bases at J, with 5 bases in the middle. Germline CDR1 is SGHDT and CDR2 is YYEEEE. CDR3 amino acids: CASSFGAGNTIYF. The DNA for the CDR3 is TGTGCCAGCAGCTTCGGGGCTGGAAACACCATATATTTT.